One and the same sample provided the 30 T cell receptor beta chains below, sequenced in a study of blood T cell repertoires in COVID-19. Assay: immunoSEQ multiplex PCR; the TCRdb copy retains only in-frame clones and omits some. Of roughly 220,000 clones in the sample, around 83% were seen once. The material sequenced was peripheral blood. These receptors came from a woman between 50 and 59 years old with COVID-19, enrolled during active disease.

This clone was found once. The chain employs TRBV10-3 and TRBJ2-3; 8 nucleotides agree with TRBD1. V gave up 7 bases and J gave up 5 bases; unmatched junction bases: 5. The CDR3 contains 13 residues. Looked up from germline, CDR1 is ENHRY and CDR2 is SYGVKD. The CDR3 sequence: CAINQGAIDTQYF. The CDR3 DNA reads as TGTGCCATCAATCAGGGGGCAATAGATACGCAGTATTTT.

This chain connects TRBV6-2 or TRBV6-3 to TRBJ1-1; 8 bases fit TRBD1. The CDR3 extends over 17 amino acids. After removal of 1 base from V and 0 bases from J, the junction contained 7 bases not matched to a gene. The germline V gene has CDR1 MNHEY and CDR2 SVGEGT. The CDR3 nucleotides read TGTGCCAGCAGTTACTATCGACAGGGGACAATGAACACTGAAGCTTTCTTT. It is translated as CASSYYRQGTMNTEAFF.

The rearrangement uses TRBV28 and TRBJ2-4; 8 bases are a match to TRBD1. The germline V gene encodes CDR1 MDHEN and CDR2 SYDVKM. This CDR3 region has 13 residues. The V segment lost 5 bases and the J segment 6 bases; nucleotides outside the gene matches: 3. CDR3 loop: CASSGQGINIQYF. The CDR3 coding sequence is TGTGCCAGCAGTGGACAGGGCATAAACATTCAGTACTTC.

This CDR3 reads CASSIGTSLRTQYF. Here the CDR3 DNA reads TGTGCCAGTAGTATAGGGACTAGCCTTCGAACGCAGTATTTT. The V call is TRBV19, the J call TRBJ2-3; 8 bases agree with TRBD2. Germline CDR1 is LNHDA and CDR2 is SQIVND (reference sequence). Losses at the gene ends were 1 base for V and 9 bases for J; bases not matched to a gene: 6. This CDR3 has 14 residues.

Comments on this clone: The same CDR3 arises from other DNA sequences in this sample as well. The V call is TRBV28, the J call TRBJ2-3, with a possible D match to TRBD2 (6 bases). V lost 3 bases to trimming and J lost 0 bases, with 10 bases between them. The CDR3 is 15 amino acids. Germline loops: CDR1 MDHEN, CDR2 SYDVKM. The CDR3 here is CASSFRETSTDTQYF. The CDR3 DNA sequence: TGTGCCAGCAGTTTTCGGGAGACTAGCACAGATACGCAGTATTTT.

This chain links TRBV7-2 with TRBJ1-3; D possibly corresponds to TRBD1 (6 bases). The CDR3 is made up of 14 amino acids. V lost 5 bases to trimming and J lost 0 bases, with 8 bases between them. CDR1 and CDR2 (germline): SGHTA, FQGNSA. CDR3 in amino acids: CASSPQGSGNTIYF. Written as DNA, the CDR3 is TGTGCCAGCAGCCCACAGGGCTCTGGAAACACCATATATTTT.

V is TRBV30 and J is TRBJ1-6, with TRBD1 matching 8 bases. The germline V gene encodes CDR1 GTSNPN and CDR2 SVGIG (reference sequence). CDR3 size: 19 residues. V trimming: 3 bases; J trimming: 1 base; junction bases outside the gene matches: 14. The CDR3 sequence: CAWRIQPHRGSSYNSPLHF. The CDR3, as DNA: TGTGCCTGGAGGATCCAACCCCACAGGGGGTCGTCCTATAATTCACCCCTCCACTTT.

This clone was seen only once. The chain carries TRBV3-1 (or the pseudogene TRBV3-2) and TRBJ2-7; D uncertain. V was cut by 4 bases and J by 0 bases, with 7 bases left in between. CDR3 length equals 13 residues. From germline, CDR1 is LGHDT and CDR2 YNNKEL (reference sequence). The CDR3 coding sequence is TGTGCCAGCAGCCGAGCCTTCTCCTACGAGCAGTACTTC. This codes for CASSRAFSYEQYF.

The chain carries TRBV9 and TRBJ2-7, with a possible D match to TRBD2 (7 bases). CDR1 and CDR2 (germline): SGDLS, YYNGEE. The CDR3 covers 14 residues. V lost 9 bases, J lost 3 bases, and 19 bases lay in between. CDR3 amino acids: CAIRPGRGRYEQYV. CDR3 nucleotide sequence: TGTGCCATCAGGCCGGGGCGGGGGCGCTACGAGCAGTACGTC.

This clone has only a few counts. V gene TRBV28 combines with J gene TRBJ1-3, with D unresolved. V lost 6 bases to trimming and J lost 0 bases, with 15 bases between them. The V gene's germline CDR1 is MDHEN and CDR2 SYDVKM. CDR3 length: 16 amino acids. CDR3 sequence reads: CASSSTDTNSGNTIYF. CDR3 nucleotide sequence: TGTGCCAGCAGCTCCACCGACACCAACTCTGGAAACACCATATATTTT.

This clone was found once. The V call is TRBV30, the J call TRBJ1-1; D perhaps matches TRBD1 (5 bases). CDR3 length equals 15 residues. The V gene lost 0 bases and the J gene lost 4 bases, with 15 bases spanning the gap. In germline, CDR1 is GTSNPN, CDR2 SVGIG (reference sequence). Here the CDR3 DNA reads TGTGCCTGGAGTGTACCGGCAGGGCGGGGCACTGAAGCTTTCTTT. This codes for CAWSVPAGRGTEAFF.

The rearrangement uses TRBV29-1 and TRBJ1-3, with 9 bases aligning to TRBD1. The CDR3 extends over 14 amino acids. The V gene's germline CDR1 is SQVTM and CDR2 ANQGSEA. Trimming cost V 7 bases and J 4 bases; bases outside gene matches: 8. The CDR3 region has the DNA TGCAGCGCCCTACAGGGGGCGACGGGAAACACCATATATTTT. Translated: CSALQGATGNTIYF.

The chain links TRBV3-1 (or the pseudogene TRBV3-2) to TRBJ2-5; D may be TRBD2 (5 bases). Trimming took 0 bases from V and 8 from J, leaving 16 bases between them. This CDR3 is 15 amino acids long. Germline-derived CDR1 and CDR2 are LGHDT and YNNKEL (reference sequence). The CDR3: CASSQDPALGNTQYF. The DNA of the CDR3 is TGTGCCAGCAGCCAAGATCCCGCCCTCGGGAATACCCAGTACTTC.

Concerning this clone itself: Other DNA sequences in this sample translate to the same CDR3. The genes are TRBV5-1 and TRBJ2-3; 7 bases are a match to TRBD1. Looked up from germline, CDR1 is SGHRS and CDR2 is YFSETQ. CDR3 size: 14 residues. V was pared by 0 bases and J by 4 bases, with 2 bases of the junction left unmatched. DNA of the CDR3: TGCGCCAGCAGCTTGGGACAGGGAGCAGATACGCAGTATTTT. Protein product: CASSLGQGADTQYF.

This clone was detected ten times or more. This chain joins TRBV7-2 and TRBJ2-6; the D gene is possibly TRBD1 (6 bases). This CDR3 comprises 18 residues. V gave up 1 base and J gave up 0 bases, with 13 bases separating them. Germline V gene data show CDR1 as SGHTA and CDR2 as FQGNSA. Here the CDR3 reads CASSLVRQVNSGANVLTF. The CDR3 nucleotides read TGTGCCAGCAGCTTAGTTCGACAGGTTAACTCTGGGGCCAACGTCCTGACTTTC.

The chain carries TRBV4-1 and TRBJ1-1, with D perhaps TRBD1 (6 bases). Germline V gives CDR1 MGHRA, CDR2 YSYEKL. The CDR3 is 15 residues long. The ends were cut back, 3 bases at V and 3 bases at J, with 14 bases in the middle. CDR3 sequence (DNA): TGCGCCAGCAGCCAGCCCGGTCAGGGGCACACTGAAGCTTTCTTT. Translation gives CASSQPGQGHTEAFF.

The rearrangement uses TRBV21-1 and TRBJ1-2; the table names TRBD1, a call not compared with the DNA. TRBV21-1 is classified as a pseudogene. CDR3 length equals 15 residues. DNA of the CDR3: TGTGCCAGCAGCAGAAGGGACAGCCGTCCGGGGGGCTACACCTTC. Protein: CASSRRDSRPGGYTF.

The chain uses TRBV3-1 (or the pseudogene TRBV3-2) and TRBJ1-2; the D is unclear. The germline CDR1 and CDR2 sequences are LGHDT and YNNKEL (reference sequence). V dropped 0 bases and J dropped 7 bases, with 9 bases sitting between them. The CDR3 has 13 amino acids. CDR3 DNA sequence: TGTGCCAGCAGCCAAGACTACCAAGTTGGCTACACCTTC. Its translation is CASSQDYQVGYTF.

The chain has TRBV11-3 and TRBJ2-5; D is undetermined. This CDR3 is built from 15 residues. The germline V gene encodes CDR1 SGHNT and CDR2 YENEEA. V lost 4 bases and J lost 0, with 12 bases in between. The CDR3 spells CASSSELINQETQYF. Here the CDR3 DNA reads TGTGCCAGCAGCTCCGAACTCATAAACCAAGAGACCCAGTACTTC.

The chain recombines TRBV5-8 with TRBJ2-2; perhaps TRBD1 as D (5 bases). Per germline, CDR1 SGHTS and CDR2 YDEGEE. The V end was cut by 1 base, the J end by 6 bases, with 13 bases between. The CDR3 runs 15 residues. The CDR3 sequence: CASSLLPAGPGELFF. The CDR3 DNA follows: TGTGCCAGCAGCTTGCTCCCGGCAGGGCCCGGGGAGCTGTTTTTT.

V usage is TRBV11-2 and J usage is TRBJ2-4; D may be TRBD1 (6 bases). This CDR3 contains 15 residues. CDR1 SGHAT and CDR2 FQNNGV come from the germline V gene. V lost 4 bases, J lost 0 bases, and 10 bases lay in between. The CDR3 here is CASSSLRGAKNIQYF. CDR3 nucleotides: TGTGCCAGCAGCTCTCTCAGGGGAGCCAAAAACATTCAGTACTTC.

In this sample, this clone turned up a few times. CDR3 sequence (DNA): TGTGCCAGCAGTGTCCCAGGGGGAGTTAGCAATCAGCCCCAGCATTTT. Translation: CASSVPGGVSNQPQHF. This sequence joins TRBV6-6 and TRBJ1-5; TRBD1 matches 7 bases. With 5 bases clipped from V and 0 bases from J, the junction kept 7 bases outside the gene matches. The CDR3 runs to 16 residues. Germline values: CDR1 MNHNY, CDR2 SVGAGI (reference sequence).

CDR3 protein: CASSRLCWTGRKGNTIYF. The CDR3 DNA is TGTGCCAGCAGCAGACTGTGTTGGACAGGGCGGAAAGGAAACACCATATATTTT. This chain links TRBV21-1 with TRBJ1-3; the table gives TRBD1 as D, unverified against the DNA. TRBV21-1 is a known pseudogene. This CDR3 spans 18 amino acids.

This sequence joins TRBV6-5 and TRBJ1-2; weak D call: TRBD1 (5 bases). CDR1 and CDR2 (germline): MNHEY, SVGAGI. The CDR3 length is 13 residues. The V end lost 4 bases, the J end lost 4 bases, and 10 bases lay between the germline ends. In DNA, the CDR3 is TGTGCCAGCAGTTCCCATGACAGCTATGGCTACACCTTC. As protein: CASSSHDSYGYTF.

The chain links TRBV7-3 to TRBJ1-3; D may be TRBD1 (5 bases). Trimming stripped 3 bases from V and 0 bases from J, with 12 bases between. CDR1 and CDR2 from the germline V gene are SGHTA and FQGTGA. CDR3 length: 16 amino acids. CDR3 sequence reads: CASSFRGARSGNTIYF. The CDR3 DNA reads as TGTGCCAGCAGCTTTCGTGGGGCACGCTCTGGAAACACCATATATTTT.

The CDR3 loop reads CASSHRGAHEQYV. For the CDR3, the DNA is TGTGCCAGCAGCCACCGTGGGGCCCACGAGCAGTACGTC. J is TRBJ2-7 and V is TRBV12-3 or TRBV12-4; D perhaps matches TRBD1 (5 bases). V was trimmed by 6 bases and J by 5 bases, leaving 14 bases between them. This CDR3 spans 13 amino acids.

The chain joins TRBV5-5 to TRBJ1-2; D possibly corresponds to TRBD1 (5 bases). Germline values: CDR1 SGHKS, CDR2 YYEKEE (reference sequence). This CDR3 is built from 15 residues. V was trimmed by 0 bases and J by 14 bases, leaving 23 bases between them. The CDR3 is CASSLAGGSLRAETF. In DNA, the CDR3 is TGTGCCAGCAGCTTGGCCGGGGGATCCCTCCGGGCGGAAACCTTC.

The chain carries TRBV15 and TRBJ1-1, with D possibly TRBD1 on 6 matching bases. CDR1 and CDR2 from the germline V gene are LNHNV and YYDKDF (reference sequence). The CDR3 spans 15 residues. V shed 0 bases and J shed 3 bases, with 11 bases lying between them. CDR3 amino acids: CATSRDHSGDTEAFF. The CDR3 region has the DNA TGTGCCACCAGCAGAGATCATTCAGGGGACACTGAAGCTTTCTTT.

The CDR3 sequence: CASSLVEINTEAFF. DNA for the CDR3: TGTGCCAGCAGCTTGGTTGAGATAAACACTGAAGCTTTCTTT. The rearrangement links TRBV5-5 to TRBJ1-1, with D unresolved. The CDR3 loop spans 14 amino acids. The V gene's germline CDR1 is SGHKS and CDR2 YYEKEE (reference sequence). V lost 0 bases to trimming and J lost 2 bases, with 8 bases between them. The full variable domain, with the rest looked up from reference TRBV5-5 and TRBJ1-1, is DAGVTQSPTHLIKTRGQQVTLRCSPISGHKSVSWYQQVLGQGPQFIFQYYEKEERGRGNFPDRFSARQFPNYSSELNVNALLLGDSALYLCASSLVEINTEAFFGQGTRLTVV.

The chain is built from TRBV5-1 and TRBJ1-2; 10 bases line up with TRBD1. The CDR3 extends over 16 amino acids. Germline V gene data show CDR1 as SGHRS and CDR2 as YFSETQ. The trim removed 4 bases at V and 2 bases at J, leaving 8 bases unmatched. The CDR3 sequence is CASSMGQGTINYGYTF. CDR3 sequence (DNA): TGCGCCAGCAGCATGGGACAGGGGACTATAAACTATGGCTACACCTTC.